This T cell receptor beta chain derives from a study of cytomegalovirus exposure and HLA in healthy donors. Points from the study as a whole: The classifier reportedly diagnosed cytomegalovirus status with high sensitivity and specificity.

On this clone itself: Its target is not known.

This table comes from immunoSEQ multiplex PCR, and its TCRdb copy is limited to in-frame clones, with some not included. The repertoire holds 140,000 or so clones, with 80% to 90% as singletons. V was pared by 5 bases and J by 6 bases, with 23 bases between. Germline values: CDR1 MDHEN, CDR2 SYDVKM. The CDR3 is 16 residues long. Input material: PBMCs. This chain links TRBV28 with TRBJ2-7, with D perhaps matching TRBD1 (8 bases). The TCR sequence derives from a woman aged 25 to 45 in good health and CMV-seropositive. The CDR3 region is CASSRGAADRVFEQYF. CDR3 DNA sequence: TGTGCCAGCAGTCGGGGGGCAGCGGACAGGGTGTTCGAGCAGTACTTC.